Below, one TCR beta chain is given with its context. Its specificity is not known. The germline V gene encodes CDR1 SGHTA and CDR2 FQGTGA. The CDR3 covers 14 residues. The V gene lost 1 base and the J gene lost 1 base, with 7 bases spanning the gap. A roughly 120-subject validation cohort, separate from the roughly 670-subject first cohort, supplied the donors. This entry comes from a study of cytomegalovirus exposure and HLA in healthy donors. Findings of the study overall: Across donors, most TCRs were seen rarely, yet some public ones were widespread. A few CMV-associated chains were confirmed in vitro to be specific for CMV antigens.

Some clones are missing from TCRdb's copy, which holds only in-frame ones; the method was immunoSEQ multiplex PCR. The sample shows under 200,000 clones, roughly 90% of them seen only once. The gene calls are TRBV7-3 and TRBJ1-1; tentative D call: TRBD1 (5 bases). This TCR came from a woman aged 25 to 45 in good health and CMV-seronegative. The sequenced sample consisted of PBMCs. This CDR3 is CASSLRGRNTEAFF. CDR3 nucleotides: TGTGCCAGCAGCTTAAGGGGCAGGAACACTGAAGCTTTCTTT.